Sequencing of this T cell receptor (beta chain) was carried out in a study of blood T cell repertoires in COVID-19. Study information: From the United States, Italy and Spain came samples of acute and convalescent COVID-19. Sources were T cells, B-cell-depleted T cells, or PBMCs; the material itself was cDNA or gDNA.

The CDR3 totals 16 residues. With V trimmed by 1 base and J by 7 bases, 11 bases remained unmatched. Looked up from germline, CDR1 is SGHTA and CDR2 is FQGNSA. In the authors' methods: Scientists estimated how many nucleated cells there were by amplifying reference gene primers. Profiling relied on immunoSEQ multiplex PCR, and the TCRdb table lists in-frame clones only, not all of them. V and J calls and clone size are copied from that table; D and trimming were computed from the DNA. The sample contains more than 250,000 clones, 65% to 90% of which appear only once. The chain links TRBV7-2 to TRBJ1-1, with TRBD1 matching 8 bases. The receptor was isolated from a man in his fifties or sixties with active or convalescent COVID-19. Sequencing was carried out using peripheral blood. Here the CDR3 reads CASSLGPTGEWGEAFF. CDR3 sequence (DNA): TGTGCCAGCAGCTTAGGCCCGACAGGGGAATGGGGTGAAGCTTTCTTT.